The clone carrying this T cell receptor (beta chain) was seen only a few times. Its target is unknown. Repertoires were generated with immunoSEQ multiplex PCR, while TCRdb's copy carries only in-frame clones and drops some. The data hold some 57,000 clones, with about three quarters observed a single time. The data were taken from a study of a mutant IDH1 vaccine in newly diagnosed glioma. The CDR3 spans 11 residues. Trimming cost V 2 bases and J 6 bases, with 8 bases left between them. Germline-derived CDR1 and CDR2 are GTSNPN and SVGIG (reference sequence). Time point here: week 47, end of study. It was 300 ug of mutant IDH1 20-mer peptide that made up each vaccine dose, given with topical imiquimod.

The source material was PBMCs, sampled from a glioma patient whose treatment included an IDH1 peptide vaccine. V and J are TRBV30 and TRBJ2-7; D unclear. This TCR came from a woman aged 40 to 50 with glioma. Some clones in this sample may be carry-over from other donors' samples. In DNA form, the CDR3 reads TGTGCCTGGAGTTGGGAAGGCGAGCAGTACTTC. It encodes CAWSWEGEQYF.